These 10 T cell receptor beta chains were all obtained from the same sample, sequenced in a study of blood T cells in healthy people across ages. The use of a sample-barcoded 5' primer and a J-beta primer mix characterized a second PCR of about 7 to 12 cycles. TCRdb re-derived calls from the 5' RACE reads in MiXCR, one entry per CDR3 protein. The profile shows about 1.8 million distinct CDR3 sequences, 49% of them singletons. Material for sequencing was blood. These receptors came from a woman aged 40 to 50 in good health.

Remarks on this clonotype: The germline gene is not matched at one end of the junction; a read error may be the cause. The chain links TRBV14 to TRBJ2-7, with 7 bases identical to TRBD1. Germline values: CDR1 SGHDN, CDR2 FVKESK. The CDR3 runs to 15 residues. Here the CDR3 reads CVSSQGSRGNYEQYF. The CDR3 bases are TGTGTCAGCAGCCAAGGATCCAGGGGGAACTACGAGCAGTACTTC.

The V and J genes are TRBV5-1 and TRBJ1-1; D might be TRBD1 (5 bases). The length of the CDR3 is 16 residues. V lost 4 bases, J lost 4 bases, and 20 bases lay in between. In germline, CDR1 is SGHRS, CDR2 YFSETQ. This chain's CDR3 is CASSDAGTSVRTEAFF. CDR3 in DNA: TGCGCCAGCAGCGACGCCGGGACTTCAGTCCGCACTGAAGCTTTCTTT. Looking up the rest from reference TRBV5-1 and TRBJ1-1 gives the full variable domain: KAGVTQTPRYLIKTRGQQVTLSCSPISGHRSVSWYQQTPGQGLQFLFEYFSETQRNKGNFPGRFSGRQFSNSRSEMNVSTLELGDSALYLCASSDAGTSVRTEAFFGQGTRLTVV.

This clonotype turned up a few times. V is TRBV28 and J is TRBJ2-7; 9 bases align to TRBD1. The CDR3 runs 14 residues. V was pared by 5 bases and J by 6 bases, with 8 bases of the junction left unmatched. The germline CDR1 and CDR2 sequences are MDHEN and SYDVKM. The CDR3 DNA reads as TGTGCCAGCAGTACGGGACAGGGTCTGCGCGAGCAGTACTTC. Encoded protein: CASSTGQGLREQYF.

In its sample, this clonotype was seen many times. The V call is TRBV9, the J call TRBJ2-7; D gene uncertain. Germline V gene sequence: CDR1 SGDLS, CDR2 YYNGEE. The CDR3 runs to 13 residues. V lost 4 bases and J 2 bases, leaving 10 bases between the germline ends. The CDR3 is CASSPDLTYEQYF. The CDR3, as DNA: TGTGCCAGCAGCCCAGACTTAACCTACGAGCAGTACTTC.

The chain links TRBV9 to TRBJ2-3, with 14 bases identical to TRBD2. This CDR3 comprises 18 residues. CDR1 and CDR2 from the germline V gene are SGDLS and YYNGEE. V trimming: 0 bases; J trimming: 5 bases; junction bases outside the gene matches: 8. This CDR3 is CASSVVSSTSGGGDTQYF. The CDR3 nucleotides are TGTGCCAGCAGCGTAGTTTCCTCGACTAGCGGGGGGGGAGATACGCAGTATTTT.

The V call is TRBV2, the J call TRBJ2-7; D may be TRBD2 (5 bases). V lost 4 bases and J lost 10, with 17 bases in between. This CDR3 contains 13 residues. The germline V gene encodes CDR1 SNHLY and CDR2 FYNNEI. The DNA for the CDR3 is TGTGCCAGCAGTGCCTCCACTAGATTTATTCAGTACTTC. Residues: CASSASTRFIQYF. The full variable domain, completed using reference TRBV2 and TRBJ2-7, is EPEVTQTPSHQVTQMGQEVILRCVPISNHLYFYWYRQILGQKVEFLVSFYNNEISEKSEIFDDQFSVERPDGSNFTLKIRSTKLEDSAMYFCASSASTRFIQYFGPGTRLTVT.

The V and J genes are TRBV4-2 and TRBJ2-2, with 10 bases lining up with TRBD1. Losses at the gene ends were 2 bases for V and 6 bases for J; bases not matched to a gene: 9. Germline values: CDR1 LGHNA, CDR2 YNFKEQ. The CDR3 runs to 17 residues. The CDR3 reads CASSQRERGQGAGELFF. CDR3 coding DNA: TGTGCCAGCAGCCAACGGGAACGAGGACAGGGGGCCGGGGAGCTGTTTTTT.

The chain carries TRBV5-4 and TRBJ2-7; the match to TRBD2 covers 11 bases. The closer fit of TRBJ2-5 to the DNA end suggests the J call may be wrong. Germline V CDR1 and CDR2: SGHNT, YYREEE (reference sequence). This CDR3 is 15 amino acids long. The DNA of the CDR3 is TGTGCCAGCAGCACACTAGCGGGGGAGGAGGAGACCCAGTACTTC. As protein: CASSTLAGEEETQYF.

The table lists this clonotype with a count of one. The V gene is TRBV5-1, the J gene TRBJ2-5; the D gene is possibly TRBD1 (6 bases). The CDR3 is 14 residues long. Germline lookup yields CDR1 SGHRS and CDR2 YFSETQ. V was cut by 3 bases and J by 2 bases, with 11 bases left in between. The CDR3 region has the DNA TGCGCCAGCAGCTGGACAGAAGGGCAAGAGACCCAGTACTTC. Translating it yields CASSWTEGQETQYF.

The sample holds a few counts of this clonotype. The rearrangement links TRBV20-1 to TRBJ2-1; 11 bases match TRBD2. Per germline, CDR1 DFQATT and CDR2 SNEGSKA (reference sequence). The CDR3 sequence is 17 residues long. V lost 1 base, J lost 3 bases, and 8 bases stayed unmatched. The CDR3 DNA is TGCAGTGCTAGAGTCTCGACTAGCGGGACTTACTACAATGAGCAGTTCTTC. Amino acids: CSARVSTSGTYYNEQFF.